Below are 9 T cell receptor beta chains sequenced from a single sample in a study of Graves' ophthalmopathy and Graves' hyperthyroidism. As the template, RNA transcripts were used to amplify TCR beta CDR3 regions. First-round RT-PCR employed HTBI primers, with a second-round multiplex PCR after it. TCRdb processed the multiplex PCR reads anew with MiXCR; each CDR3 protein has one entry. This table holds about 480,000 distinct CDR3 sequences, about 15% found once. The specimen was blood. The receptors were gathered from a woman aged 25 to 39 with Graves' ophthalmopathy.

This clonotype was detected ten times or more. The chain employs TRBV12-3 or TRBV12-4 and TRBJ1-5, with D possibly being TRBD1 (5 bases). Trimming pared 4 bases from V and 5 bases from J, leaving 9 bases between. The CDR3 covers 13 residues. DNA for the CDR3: TGTGCCAGCAGTTCGGACACGTATCAGCCCCAGCATTTT. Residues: CASSSDTYQPQHF.

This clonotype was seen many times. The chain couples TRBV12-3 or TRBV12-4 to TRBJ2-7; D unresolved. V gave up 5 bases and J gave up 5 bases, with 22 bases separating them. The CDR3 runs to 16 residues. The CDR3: CASSAGFSLTDDEQYF. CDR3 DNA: TGTGCCAGCAGTGCTGGTTTCAGCCTCACGGACGACGAGCAGTACTTC.

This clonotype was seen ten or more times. The CDR3 DNA reads TGTGCCAGCAGTCTCAGGGGCGCCGGGCCCCAGCATTTT. Translation gives CASSLRGAGPQHF. The V call is TRBV12-3 or TRBV12-4, the J call TRBJ1-5; TRBD1 might be the D (6 bases). The V end lost 5 bases, the J end lost 9 bases, and 14 bases lay between the germline ends. The CDR3 totals 13 residues.

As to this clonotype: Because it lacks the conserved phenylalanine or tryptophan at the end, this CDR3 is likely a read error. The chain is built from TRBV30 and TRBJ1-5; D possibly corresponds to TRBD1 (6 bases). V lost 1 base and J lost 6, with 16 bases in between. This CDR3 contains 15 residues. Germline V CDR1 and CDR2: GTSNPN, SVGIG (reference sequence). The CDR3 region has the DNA TGTGCCTGGAGTGGTTGGACAGCGGGTGGTCAGCCCCAGCATCTT. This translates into CAWSGWTAGGQPQHL.

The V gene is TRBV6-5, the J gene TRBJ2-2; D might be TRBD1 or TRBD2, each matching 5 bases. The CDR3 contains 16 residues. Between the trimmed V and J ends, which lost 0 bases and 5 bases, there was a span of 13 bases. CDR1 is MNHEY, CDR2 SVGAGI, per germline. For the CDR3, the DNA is TGTGCCAGCAGTTACTCGGAAGGGGAGTGGACCGGGGAGCTGTTTTTT. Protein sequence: CASSYSEGEWTGELFF.

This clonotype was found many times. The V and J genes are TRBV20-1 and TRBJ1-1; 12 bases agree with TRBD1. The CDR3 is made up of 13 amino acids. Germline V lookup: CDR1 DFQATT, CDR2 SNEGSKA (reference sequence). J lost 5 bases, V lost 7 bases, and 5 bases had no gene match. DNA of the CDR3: TGCAGTGTGAGGGGACAGGGGGCAACTGAAGCTTTCTTT. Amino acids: CSVRGQGATEAFF.

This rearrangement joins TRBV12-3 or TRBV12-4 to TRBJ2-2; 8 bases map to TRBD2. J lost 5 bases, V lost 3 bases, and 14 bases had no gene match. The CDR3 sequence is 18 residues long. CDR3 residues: CASSFVSRAGEWTGELFF. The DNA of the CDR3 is TGTGCCAGCAGTTTTGTGTCGAGAGCGGGGGAGTGGACCGGGGAGCTGTTTTTT.

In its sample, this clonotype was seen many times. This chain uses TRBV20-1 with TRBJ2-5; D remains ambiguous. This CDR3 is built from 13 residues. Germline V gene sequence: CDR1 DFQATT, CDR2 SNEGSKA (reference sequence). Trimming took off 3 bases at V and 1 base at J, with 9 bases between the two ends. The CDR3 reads CSARVYPQETQYF. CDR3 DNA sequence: TGCAGTGCTAGGGTCTACCCCCAAGAGACCCAGTACTTC.

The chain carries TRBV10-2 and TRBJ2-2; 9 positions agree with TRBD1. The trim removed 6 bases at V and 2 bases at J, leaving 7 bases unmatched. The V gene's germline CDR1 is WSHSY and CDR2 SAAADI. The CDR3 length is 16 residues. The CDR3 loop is CASSDTGGVNTGELFF. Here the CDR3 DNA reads TGCGCCAGCAGCGACACAGGGGGCGTTAACACCGGGGAGCTGTTTTTT.